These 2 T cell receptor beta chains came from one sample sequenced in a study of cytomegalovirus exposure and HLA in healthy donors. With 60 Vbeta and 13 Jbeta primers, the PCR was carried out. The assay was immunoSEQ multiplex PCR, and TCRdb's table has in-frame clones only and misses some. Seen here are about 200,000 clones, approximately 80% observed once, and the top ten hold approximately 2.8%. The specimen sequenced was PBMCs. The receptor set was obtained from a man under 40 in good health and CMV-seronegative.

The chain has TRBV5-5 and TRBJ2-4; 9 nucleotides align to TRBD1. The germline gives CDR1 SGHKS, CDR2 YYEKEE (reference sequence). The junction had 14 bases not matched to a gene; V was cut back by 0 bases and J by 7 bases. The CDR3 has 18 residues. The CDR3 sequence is CASSLAYGTGFLDNIQYF. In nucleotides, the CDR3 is TGTGCCAGCAGCTTGGCCTATGGGACAGGGTTTCTTGATAACATTCAGTACTTC.

The CDR3: CASSQGQSTSNTQYF. CDR3 coding DNA: TGCGCCAGCAGCCAAGGACAGTCGACTTCGAATACGCAGTATTTT. The chain has TRBV4-1 and TRBJ2-3, with D possibly TRBD1 on 5 matching bases. CDR1 is MGHRA, CDR2 YSYEKL, per germline. The V end was cut by 1 base, the J end by 7 bases, with 15 bases between. The CDR3 spans 15 residues.